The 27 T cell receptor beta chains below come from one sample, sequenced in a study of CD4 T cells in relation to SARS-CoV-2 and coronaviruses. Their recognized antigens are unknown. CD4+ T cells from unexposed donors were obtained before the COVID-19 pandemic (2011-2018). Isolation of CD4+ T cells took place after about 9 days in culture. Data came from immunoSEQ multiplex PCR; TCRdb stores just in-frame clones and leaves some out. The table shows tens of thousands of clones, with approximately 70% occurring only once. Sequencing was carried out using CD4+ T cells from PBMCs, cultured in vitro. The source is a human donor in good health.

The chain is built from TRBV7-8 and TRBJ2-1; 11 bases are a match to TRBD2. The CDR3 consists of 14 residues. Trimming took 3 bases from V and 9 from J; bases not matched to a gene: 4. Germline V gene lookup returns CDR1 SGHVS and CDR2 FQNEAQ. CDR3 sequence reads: CASSFSGGVGEQFF. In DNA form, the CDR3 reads TGTGCCAGCAGCTTTAGCGGGGGGGTAGGTGAGCAGTTCTTC.

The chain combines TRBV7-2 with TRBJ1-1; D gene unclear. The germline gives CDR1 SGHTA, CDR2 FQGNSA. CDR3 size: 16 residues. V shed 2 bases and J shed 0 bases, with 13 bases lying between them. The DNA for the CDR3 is TGTGCCAGCAGCTTATATGAAGGCAGGATGAACACTGAAGCTTTCTTT. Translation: CASSLYEGRMNTEAFF.

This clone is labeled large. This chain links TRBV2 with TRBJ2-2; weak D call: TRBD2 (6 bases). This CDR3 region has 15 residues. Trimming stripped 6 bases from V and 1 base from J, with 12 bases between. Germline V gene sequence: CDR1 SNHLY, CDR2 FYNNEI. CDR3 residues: CASRDRDWNTGELFF. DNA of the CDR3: TGTGCCAGCAGGGACCGGGACTGGAACACCGGGGAGCTGTTTTTT.

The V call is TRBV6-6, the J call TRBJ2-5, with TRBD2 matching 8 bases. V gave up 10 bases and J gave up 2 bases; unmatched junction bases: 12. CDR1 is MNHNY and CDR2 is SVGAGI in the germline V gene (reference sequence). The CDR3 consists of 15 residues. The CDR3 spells CATLRGVAGQETQYF. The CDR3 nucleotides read TGTGCCACCCTACGGGGGGTAGCGGGACAAGAGACCCAGTACTTC.

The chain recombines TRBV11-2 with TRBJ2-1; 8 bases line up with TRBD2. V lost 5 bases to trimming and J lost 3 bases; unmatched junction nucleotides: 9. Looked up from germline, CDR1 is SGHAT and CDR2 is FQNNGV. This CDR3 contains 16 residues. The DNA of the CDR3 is TGTGCCAGCAGCCATACCCTACGGGGGGGCTACAATGAGCAGTTCTTC. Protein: CASSHTLRGGYNEQFF.

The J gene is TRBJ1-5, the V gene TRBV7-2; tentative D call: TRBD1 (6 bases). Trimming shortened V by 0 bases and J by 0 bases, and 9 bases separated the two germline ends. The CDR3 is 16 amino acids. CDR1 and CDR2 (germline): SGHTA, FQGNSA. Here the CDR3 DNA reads TGTGCCAGCAGCTTAGCGGGGGGCTATAGCAATCAGCCCCAGCATTTT. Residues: CASSLAGGYSNQPQHF.

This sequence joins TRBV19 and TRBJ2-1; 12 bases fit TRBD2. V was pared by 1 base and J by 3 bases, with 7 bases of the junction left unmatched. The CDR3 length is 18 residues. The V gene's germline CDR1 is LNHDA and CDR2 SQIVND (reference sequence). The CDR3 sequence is CASSIGTSGDSYYNEQFF. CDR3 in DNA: TGTGCCAGTAGTATAGGGACTAGCGGGGATAGTTACTACAATGAGCAGTTCTTC.

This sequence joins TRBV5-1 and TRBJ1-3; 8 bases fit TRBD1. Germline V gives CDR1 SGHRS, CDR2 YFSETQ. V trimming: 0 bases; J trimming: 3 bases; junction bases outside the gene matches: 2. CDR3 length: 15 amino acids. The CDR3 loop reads CASSLGQGNGNTIYF. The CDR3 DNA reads TGCGCCAGCAGCTTGGGACAGGGGAATGGAAACACCATATATTTT.

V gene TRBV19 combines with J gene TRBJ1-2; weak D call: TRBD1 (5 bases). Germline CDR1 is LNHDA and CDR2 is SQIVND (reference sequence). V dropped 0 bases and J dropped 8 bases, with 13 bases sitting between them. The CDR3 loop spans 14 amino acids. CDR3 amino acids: CASSIEPGPGGYTF. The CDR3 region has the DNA TGTGCCAGTAGTATAGAACCGGGACCGGGGGGCTACACCTTC.

In DNA, the CDR3 is TGTGCCAGCAGTTGGCAGGGGGCGCGTGGCTACACCTTC. The encoded protein is CASSWQGARGYTF. The chain combines TRBV6-5 with TRBJ1-2; 8 nucleotides agree with TRBD1. The V gene's germline CDR1 is MNHEY and CDR2 SVGAGI. V lost 4 bases, J lost 7 bases, and 5 bases stayed unmatched. The CDR3 has 13 amino acids.

CDR3 coding DNA: TGTGCCAGCAGCTCCCTGACAGGGGTTCAAGAGACCCAGTACTTC. Its translation is CASSSLTGVQETQYF. The rearrangement links TRBV7-2 to TRBJ2-5; 8 nucleotides agree with TRBD1. Germline V CDR1 and CDR2: SGHTA, FQGNSA. CDR3 size: 15 residues. The V segment lost 4 bases and the J segment 2 bases; nucleotides outside the gene matches: 6.

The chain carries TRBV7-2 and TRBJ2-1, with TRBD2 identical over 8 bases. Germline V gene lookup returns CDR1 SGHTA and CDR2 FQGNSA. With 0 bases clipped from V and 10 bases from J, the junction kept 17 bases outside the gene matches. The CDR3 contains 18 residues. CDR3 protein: CASSLAPPRPGGPGEQFF. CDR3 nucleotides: TGTGCCAGCAGCTTAGCCCCCCCTAGACCGGGAGGGCCAGGGGAGCAGTTCTTC. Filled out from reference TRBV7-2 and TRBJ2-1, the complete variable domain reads GAGVSQSPSNKVTEKGKDVELRCDPISGHTALYWYRQSLGQGLEFLIYFQGNSAPDKSGLPSDRFSAERTGGSVSTLTIQRTQQEDSAVYLCASSLAPPRPGGPGEQFFGPGTRLTVL.

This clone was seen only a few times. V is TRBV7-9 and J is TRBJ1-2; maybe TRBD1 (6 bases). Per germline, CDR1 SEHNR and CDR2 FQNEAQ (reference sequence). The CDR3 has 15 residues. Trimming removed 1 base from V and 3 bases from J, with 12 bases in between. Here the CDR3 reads CASSLGGQGYYGYTF. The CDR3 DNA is TGTGCCAGCAGCTTAGGGGGGCAGGGATACTATGGCTACACCTTC.

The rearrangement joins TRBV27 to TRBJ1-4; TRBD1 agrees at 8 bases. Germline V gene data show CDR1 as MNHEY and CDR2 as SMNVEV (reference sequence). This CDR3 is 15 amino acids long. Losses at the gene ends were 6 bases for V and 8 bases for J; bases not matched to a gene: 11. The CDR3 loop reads CASRIIGQGGEKLFF. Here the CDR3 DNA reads TGTGCCAGCAGAATTATTGGACAGGGTGGGGAAAAACTGTTTTTT. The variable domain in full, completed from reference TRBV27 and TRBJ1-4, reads EAQVTQNPRYLITVTGKKLTVTCSQNMNHEYMSWYRQDPGLGLRQIYYSMNVEVTDKGDVPEGYKVSRKEKRNFPLILESPSPNQTSLYFCASRIIGQGGEKLFFGSGTQLSVL.

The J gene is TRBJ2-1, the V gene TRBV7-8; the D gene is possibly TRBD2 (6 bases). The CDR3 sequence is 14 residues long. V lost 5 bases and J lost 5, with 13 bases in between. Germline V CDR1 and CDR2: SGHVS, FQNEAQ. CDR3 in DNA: TGTGCCAGCAGCCCACGGGAGTCGGACAATGAGCAGTTCTTC. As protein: CASSPRESDNEQFF.

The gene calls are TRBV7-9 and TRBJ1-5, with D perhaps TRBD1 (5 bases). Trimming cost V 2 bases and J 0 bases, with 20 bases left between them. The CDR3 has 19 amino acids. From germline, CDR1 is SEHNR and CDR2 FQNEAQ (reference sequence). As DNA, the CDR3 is TGTGCCAGCAGCTTACCGCCCGGTCTCGGGGGGGGTAGCAATCAGCCCCAGCATTTT. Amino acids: CASSLPPGLGGGSNQPQHF.

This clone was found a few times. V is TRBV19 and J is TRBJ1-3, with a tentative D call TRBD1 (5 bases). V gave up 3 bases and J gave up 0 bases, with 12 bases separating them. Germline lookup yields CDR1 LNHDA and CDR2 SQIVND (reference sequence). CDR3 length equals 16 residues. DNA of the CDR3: TGTGCCAGTAGTATCGGGACGGCGAGCTCTGGAAACACCATATATTTT. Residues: CASSIGTASSGNTIYF.

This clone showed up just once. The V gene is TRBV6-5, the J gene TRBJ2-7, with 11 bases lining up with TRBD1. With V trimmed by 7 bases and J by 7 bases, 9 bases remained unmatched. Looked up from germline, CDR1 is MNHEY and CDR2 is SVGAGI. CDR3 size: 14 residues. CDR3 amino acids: CASTTGTGGREQYF. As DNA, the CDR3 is TGTGCCAGCACCACCGGGACAGGGGGTAGGGAGCAGTACTTC.

CDR3 DNA sequence: TGCGCCAGCAGCCTCGGGGCCAACGTCCTGACTTTC. It yields the protein CASSLGANVLTF. The gene calls are TRBV5-1 and TRBJ2-6; D ambiguous. V was clipped by 4 bases and J by 4 bases, with 3 bases between them. CDR1 and CDR2 (germline): SGHRS, YFSETQ. The CDR3 length is 12 residues.

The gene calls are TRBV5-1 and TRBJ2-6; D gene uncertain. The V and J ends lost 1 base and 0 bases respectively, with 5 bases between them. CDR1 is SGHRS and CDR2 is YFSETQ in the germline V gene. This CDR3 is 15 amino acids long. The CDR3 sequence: CASSLSVSGANVLTF. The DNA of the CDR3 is TGCGCCAGCAGCTTGTCCGTCTCTGGGGCCAACGTCCTGACTTTC. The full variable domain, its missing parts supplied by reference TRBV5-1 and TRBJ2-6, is KAGVTQTPRYLIKTRGQQVTLSCSPISGHRSVSWYQQTPGQGLQFLFEYFSETQRNKGNFPGRFSGRQFSNSRSEMNVSTLELGDSALYLCASSLSVSGANVLTFGAGSRLTVL.

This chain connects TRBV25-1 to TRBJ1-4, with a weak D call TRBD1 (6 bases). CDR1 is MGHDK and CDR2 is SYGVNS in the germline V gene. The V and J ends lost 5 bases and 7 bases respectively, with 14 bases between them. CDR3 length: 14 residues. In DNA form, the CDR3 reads TGTGCCAGCAGTCCGGACAGCCGGGGTGAAAAACTGTTTTTT. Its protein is CASSPDSRGEKLFF. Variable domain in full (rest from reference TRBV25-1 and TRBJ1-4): EADIYQTPRYLVIGTGKKITLECSQTMGHDKMYWYQQDPGMELHLIHYSYGVNSTEKGDLSSESTVSRIRTEHFPLTLESARPSHTSQYLCASSPDSRGEKLFFGSGTQLSVL.

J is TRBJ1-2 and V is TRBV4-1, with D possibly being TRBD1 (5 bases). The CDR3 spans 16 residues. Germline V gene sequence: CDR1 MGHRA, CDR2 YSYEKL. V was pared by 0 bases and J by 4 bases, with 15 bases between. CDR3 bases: TGCGCCAGCAGCCAAGAAGGTATGGGGGGAGGCTATGGCTACACCTTC. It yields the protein CASSQEGMGGGYGYTF.

As DNA, the CDR3 is TGCGCCAGCAGCAGGGTGGGCAGCAGGGACGAGCAGTACTTC. Its translation is CASSRVGSRDEQYF. The V call is TRBV4-1, the J call TRBJ2-7; possible D gene TRBD1, 5 bases. The CDR3 has 14 amino acids. Germline V gives CDR1 MGHRA, CDR2 YSYEKL. V lost 5 bases to trimming and J lost 5 bases, with 16 bases between them.

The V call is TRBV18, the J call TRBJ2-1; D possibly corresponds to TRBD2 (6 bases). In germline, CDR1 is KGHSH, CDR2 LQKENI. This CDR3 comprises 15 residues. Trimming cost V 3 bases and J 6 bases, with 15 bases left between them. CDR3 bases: TGTGCCAGCTCACCCCCCCCCGGAGGGACCAATGAGCAGTTCTTC. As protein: CASSPPPGGTNEQFF.

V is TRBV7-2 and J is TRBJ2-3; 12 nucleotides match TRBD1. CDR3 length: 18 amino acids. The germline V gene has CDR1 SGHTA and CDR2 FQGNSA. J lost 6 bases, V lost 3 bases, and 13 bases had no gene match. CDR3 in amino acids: CASSFAGQGARVWDTQYF. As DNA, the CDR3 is TGTGCCAGCAGCTTTGCGGGACAGGGGGCGCGGGTTTGGGATACGCAGTATTTT.

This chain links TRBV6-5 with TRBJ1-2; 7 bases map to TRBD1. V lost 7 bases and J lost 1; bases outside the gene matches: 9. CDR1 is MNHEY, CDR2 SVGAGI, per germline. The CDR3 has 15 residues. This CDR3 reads CASIKRAGGNYGYTF. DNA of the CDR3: TGTGCCAGCATAAAGCGAGCAGGGGGTAACTATGGCTACACCTTC.

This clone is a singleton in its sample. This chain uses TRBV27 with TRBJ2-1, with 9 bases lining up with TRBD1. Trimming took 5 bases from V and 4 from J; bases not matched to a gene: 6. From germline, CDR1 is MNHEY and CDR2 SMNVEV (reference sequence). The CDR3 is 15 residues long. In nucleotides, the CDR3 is TGTGCCAGCAGTCACGGACAGGGGCTGTACAATGAGCAGTTCTTC. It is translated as CASSHGQGLYNEQFF.